The 5 T cell receptor beta chains below were found in one sample sequenced in a study of Graves' ophthalmopathy and Graves' hyperthyroidism. Amplification of the TCR beta CDR3 regions used RNA transcripts (as template). The first round was an RT-PCR with HTBI primers, and the second round was a multiplex PCR. MiXCR was run by TCRdb on the multiplex PCR reads, yielding one entry per CDR3 protein. The sample records approximately 500,000 distinct CDR3 sequences, approximately 15% being singletons. Sequenced input: blood. The source is a woman in her twenties or thirties with Graves' ophthalmopathy.

The chain carries TRBV5-1 and TRBJ2-2; 12 bases align to TRBD1. The CDR3 consists of 17 residues. Trimming at V came to 1 base and at J to 6 bases, leaving 7 bases not matched to a gene. CDR1 and CDR2 (germline): SGHRS, YFSETQ. This CDR3 reads CASSLSGTGGAPGELFF. CDR3 coding DNA: TGCGCCAGCAGCTTGTCGGGGACAGGGGGCGCCCCCGGGGAGCTGTTTTTT.

A few counts support this clonotype. V and J are TRBV3-1 and TRBJ1-1; tentatively, D is TRBD1 (5 bases). CDR3 size: 17 residues. V dropped 4 bases and J dropped 6 bases, with 24 bases sitting between them. Per the germline V gene, CDR1 is LGHDT and CDR2 is YNNKEL (reference sequence). The CDR3 reads CASSPPAVGLGSSEAFF. DNA of the CDR3: TGTGCCAGCAGCCCGCCGGCGGTGGGGCTAGGTTCGTCTGAAGCTTTCTTT.

The table lists this clonotype with many counts. The chain has TRBV12-3 or TRBV12-4 and TRBJ2-4; perhaps TRBD1 as D (6 bases). CDR3 size: 14 residues. The V gene lost 3 bases and the J gene lost 7 bases, with 13 bases spanning the gap. This CDR3 is CASSFQGRSNIQYF. Written as DNA, the CDR3 is TGTGCCAGCAGTTTTCAGGGGCGGAGTAACATTCAGTACTTC.

This clonotype was seen repeatedly, ten times or more. V and J are TRBV20-1 and TRBJ2-7, with a tentative D call TRBD2 (5 bases). Per the germline V gene, CDR1 is DFQATT and CDR2 is SNEGSKA (reference sequence). CDR3 size: 15 residues. V gave up 5 bases and J gave up 0 bases, with 17 bases separating them. CDR3 DNA: TGCAGTGCTCCTGAGGCGGGCCCGAGCTCCTACGAGCAGTACTTC. Translated: CSAPEAGPSSYEQYF.

This clonotype was seen repeatedly, ten times or more. V is TRBV20-1 and J is TRBJ1-6, with no clear D. Germline V gene sequence: CDR1 DFQATT, CDR2 SNEGSKA (reference sequence). The CDR3 is made up of 15 amino acids. The germline V and J ends were trimmed by 6 bases and 0 bases, with 12 bases remaining between them. CDR3 sequence (DNA): TGCAGTGCATTCGGACCGAGCTCCTATAATTCACCCCTCCACTTT. Its protein product is CSAFGPSSYNSPLHF.